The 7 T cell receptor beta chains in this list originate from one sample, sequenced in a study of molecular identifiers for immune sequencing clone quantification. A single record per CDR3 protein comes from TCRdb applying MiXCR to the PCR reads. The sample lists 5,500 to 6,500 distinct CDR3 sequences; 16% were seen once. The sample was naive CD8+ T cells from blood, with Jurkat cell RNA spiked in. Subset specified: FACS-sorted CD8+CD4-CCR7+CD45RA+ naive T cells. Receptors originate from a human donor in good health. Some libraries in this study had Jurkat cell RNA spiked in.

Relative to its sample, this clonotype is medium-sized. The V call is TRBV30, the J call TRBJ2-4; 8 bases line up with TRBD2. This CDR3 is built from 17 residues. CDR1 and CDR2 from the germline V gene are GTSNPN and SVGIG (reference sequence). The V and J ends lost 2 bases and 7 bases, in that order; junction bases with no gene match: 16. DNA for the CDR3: TGTGCCTGGAGTCGCCCTGGACTAGCTCCCCTGAAGAACATTCAGTACTTC. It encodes CAWSRPGLAPLKNIQYF.

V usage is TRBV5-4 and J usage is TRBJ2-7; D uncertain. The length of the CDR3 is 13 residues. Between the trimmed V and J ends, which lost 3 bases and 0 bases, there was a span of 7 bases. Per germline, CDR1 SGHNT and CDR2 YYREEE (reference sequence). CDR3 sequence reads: CASSYGASYEQYF. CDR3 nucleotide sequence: TGTGCCAGCAGCTACGGCGCCTCCTACGAGCAGTACTTC.

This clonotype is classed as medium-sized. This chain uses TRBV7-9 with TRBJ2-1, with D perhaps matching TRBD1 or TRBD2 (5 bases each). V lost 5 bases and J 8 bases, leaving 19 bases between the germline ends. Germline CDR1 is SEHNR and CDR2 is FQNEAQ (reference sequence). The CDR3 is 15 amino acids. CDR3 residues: CASSPKPQLGDEQFF. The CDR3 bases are TGTGCCAGCAGCCCCAAACCCCAACTAGGGGATGAGCAGTTCTTC.

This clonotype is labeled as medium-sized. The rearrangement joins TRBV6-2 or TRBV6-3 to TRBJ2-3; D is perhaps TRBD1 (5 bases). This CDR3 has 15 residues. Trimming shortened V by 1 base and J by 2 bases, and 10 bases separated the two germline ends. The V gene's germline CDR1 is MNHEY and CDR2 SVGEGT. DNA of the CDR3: TGTGCCAGCAGTTACTTGACAGTCCTCACAGATACGCAGTATTTT. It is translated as CASSYLTVLTDTQYF.

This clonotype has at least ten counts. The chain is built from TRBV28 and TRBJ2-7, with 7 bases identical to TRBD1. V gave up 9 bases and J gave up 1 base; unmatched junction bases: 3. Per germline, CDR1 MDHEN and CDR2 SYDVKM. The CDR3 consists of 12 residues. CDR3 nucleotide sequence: TGTGCCAGTAAGACAGGGTCCTACGAGCAGTACTTC. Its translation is CASKTGSYEQYF.

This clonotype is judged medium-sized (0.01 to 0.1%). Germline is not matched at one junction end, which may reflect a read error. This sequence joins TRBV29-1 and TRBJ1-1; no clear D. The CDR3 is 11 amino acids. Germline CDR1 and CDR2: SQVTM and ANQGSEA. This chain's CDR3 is CSFDMMTEAFF. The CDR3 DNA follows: TGCAGCTTTGACATGATGACTGAAGCTTTCTTT.

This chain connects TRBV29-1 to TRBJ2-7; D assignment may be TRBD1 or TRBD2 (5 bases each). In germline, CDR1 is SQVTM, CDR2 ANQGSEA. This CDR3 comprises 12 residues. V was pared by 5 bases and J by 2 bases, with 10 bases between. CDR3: CSVRDEAYEQYF. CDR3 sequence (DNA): TGCAGCGTTCGGGACGAAGCCTACGAGCAGTACTTC.